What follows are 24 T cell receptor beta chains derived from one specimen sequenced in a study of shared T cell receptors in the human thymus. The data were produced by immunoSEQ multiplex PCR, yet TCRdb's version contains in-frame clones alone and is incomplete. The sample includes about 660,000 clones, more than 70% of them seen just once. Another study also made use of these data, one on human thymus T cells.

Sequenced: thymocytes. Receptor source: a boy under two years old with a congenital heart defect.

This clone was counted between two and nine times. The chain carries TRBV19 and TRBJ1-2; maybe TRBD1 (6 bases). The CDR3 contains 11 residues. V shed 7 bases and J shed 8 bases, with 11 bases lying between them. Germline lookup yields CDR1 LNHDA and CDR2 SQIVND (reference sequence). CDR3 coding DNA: TGTGCCAGTATGAAGGGGGTCGGCTACACCTTC. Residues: CASMKGVGYTF.

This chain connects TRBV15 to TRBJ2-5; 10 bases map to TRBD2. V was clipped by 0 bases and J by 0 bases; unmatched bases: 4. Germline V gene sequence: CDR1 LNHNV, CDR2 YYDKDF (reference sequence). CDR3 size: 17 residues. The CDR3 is CATSRDCSGGYQETQYF. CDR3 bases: TGTGCCACCAGCAGAGATTGTAGCGGGGGGTACCAAGAGACCCAGTACTTC. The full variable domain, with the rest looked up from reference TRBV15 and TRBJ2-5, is DAMVIQNPRYQVTQFGKPVTLSCSQTLNHNVMYWYQQKSSQAPKLLFHYYDKDFNNEADTPDNFQSRRPNTSFCFLDIRSPGLGDTAMYLCATSRDCSGGYQETQYFGPGTRLLVL.

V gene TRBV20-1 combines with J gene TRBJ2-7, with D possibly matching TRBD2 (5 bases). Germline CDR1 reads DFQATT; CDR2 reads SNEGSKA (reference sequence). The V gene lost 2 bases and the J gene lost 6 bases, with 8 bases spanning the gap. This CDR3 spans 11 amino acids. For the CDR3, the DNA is TGCAGTGCTAGAAGCGGAGGCGAGCAGTACTTC. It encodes CSARSGGEQYF.

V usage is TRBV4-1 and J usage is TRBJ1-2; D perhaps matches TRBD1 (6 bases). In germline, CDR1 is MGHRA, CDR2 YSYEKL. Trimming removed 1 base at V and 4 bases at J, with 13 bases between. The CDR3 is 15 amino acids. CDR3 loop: CASSQVRTGIYGYTF. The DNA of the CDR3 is TGCGCCAGCAGCCAAGTACGTACAGGGATCTATGGCTACACCTTC.

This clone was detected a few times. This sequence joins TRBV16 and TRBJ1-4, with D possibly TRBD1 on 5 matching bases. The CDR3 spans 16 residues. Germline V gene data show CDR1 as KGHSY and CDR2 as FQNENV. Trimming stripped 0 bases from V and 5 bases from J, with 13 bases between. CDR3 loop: CASSQSARGKNEKLFF. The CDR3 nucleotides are TGTGCCAGCAGCCAATCCGCCCGGGGGAAGAATGAAAAACTGTTTTTT.

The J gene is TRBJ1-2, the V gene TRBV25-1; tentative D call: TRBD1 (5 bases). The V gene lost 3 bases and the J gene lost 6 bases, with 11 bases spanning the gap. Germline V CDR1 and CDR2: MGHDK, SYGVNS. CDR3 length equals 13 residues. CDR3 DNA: TGTGCCAGCAGTGATGGGAAGGGGAATGGCTACACCTTC. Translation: CASSDGKGNGYTF.

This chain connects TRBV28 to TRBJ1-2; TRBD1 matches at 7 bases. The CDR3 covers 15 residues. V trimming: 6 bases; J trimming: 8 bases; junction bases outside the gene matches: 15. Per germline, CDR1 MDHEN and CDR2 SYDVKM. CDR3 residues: CASSPWGQLKRGYTF. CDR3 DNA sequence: TGTGCCAGCAGCCCCTGGGGACAGCTAAAGAGGGGCTACACCTTC.

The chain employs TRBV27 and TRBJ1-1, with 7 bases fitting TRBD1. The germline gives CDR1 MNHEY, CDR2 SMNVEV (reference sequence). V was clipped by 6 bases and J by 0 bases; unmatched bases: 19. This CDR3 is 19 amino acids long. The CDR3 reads CASSTPPRQGLDMNTEAFF. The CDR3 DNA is TGTGCCAGCAGCACTCCCCCCCGACAGGGATTGGATATGAACACTGAAGCTTTCTTT.

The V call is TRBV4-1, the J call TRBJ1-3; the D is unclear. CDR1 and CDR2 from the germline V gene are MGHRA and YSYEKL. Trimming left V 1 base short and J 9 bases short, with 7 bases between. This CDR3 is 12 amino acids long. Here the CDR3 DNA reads TGCGCCAGCAGCCAAGTCCTCGGCACCATATATTTT. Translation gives CASSQVLGTIYF.

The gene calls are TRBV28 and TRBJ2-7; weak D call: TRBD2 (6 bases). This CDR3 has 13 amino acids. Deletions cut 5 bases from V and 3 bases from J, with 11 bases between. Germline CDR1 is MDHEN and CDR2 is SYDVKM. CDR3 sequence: CASSPLAHYEQYF. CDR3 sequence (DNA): TGTGCCAGCAGTCCACTAGCCCACTACGAGCAGTACTTC.

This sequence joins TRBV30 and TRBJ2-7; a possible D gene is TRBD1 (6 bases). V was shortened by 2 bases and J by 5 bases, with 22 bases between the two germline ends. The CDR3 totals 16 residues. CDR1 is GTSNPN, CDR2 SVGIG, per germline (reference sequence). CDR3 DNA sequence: TGTGCCTGGAGTCTGAGACAGGTCTCCAGCGACGACGAGCAGTACTTC. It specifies CAWSLRQVSSDDEQYF. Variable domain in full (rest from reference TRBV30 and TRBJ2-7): SQTIHQWPATLVQPVGSPLSLECTVEGTSNPNLYWYRQAAGRGLQLLFYSVGIGQISSEVPQNLSASRPQDRQFILSSKKLLLSDSGFYLCAWSLRQVSSDDEQYFGPGTRLTVT.

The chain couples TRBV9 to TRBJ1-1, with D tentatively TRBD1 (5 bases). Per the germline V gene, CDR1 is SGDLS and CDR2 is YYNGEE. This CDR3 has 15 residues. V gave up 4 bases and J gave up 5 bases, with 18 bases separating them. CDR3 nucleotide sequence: TGTGCCAGCAGCCCAGGTCAGGGTAAAACTACTGAAGCTTTCTTT. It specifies CASSPGQGKTTEAFF.

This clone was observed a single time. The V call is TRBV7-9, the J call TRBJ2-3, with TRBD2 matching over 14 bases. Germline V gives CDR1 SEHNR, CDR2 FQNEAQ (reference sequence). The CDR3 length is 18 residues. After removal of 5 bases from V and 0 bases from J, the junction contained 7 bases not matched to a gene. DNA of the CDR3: TGTGCCAGCAGCCCCCCCGGGACTAGCGGGAGTAGCACAGATACGCAGTATTTT. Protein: CASSPPGTSGSSTDTQYF.

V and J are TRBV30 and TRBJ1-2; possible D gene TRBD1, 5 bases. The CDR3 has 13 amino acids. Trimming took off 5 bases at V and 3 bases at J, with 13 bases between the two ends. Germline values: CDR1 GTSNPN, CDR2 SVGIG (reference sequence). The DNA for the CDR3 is TGTGCCTGGTACCGGGACTTATACTATGGCTACACCTTC. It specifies CAWYRDLYYGYTF.

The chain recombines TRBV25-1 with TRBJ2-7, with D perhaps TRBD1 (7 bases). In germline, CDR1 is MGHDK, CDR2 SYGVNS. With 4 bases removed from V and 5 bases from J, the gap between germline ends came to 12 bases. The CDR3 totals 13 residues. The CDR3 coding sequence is TGTGCCAGCAGTGTCAGGGGGGTCCACGAGCAGTACTTC. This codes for CASSVRGVHEQYF.

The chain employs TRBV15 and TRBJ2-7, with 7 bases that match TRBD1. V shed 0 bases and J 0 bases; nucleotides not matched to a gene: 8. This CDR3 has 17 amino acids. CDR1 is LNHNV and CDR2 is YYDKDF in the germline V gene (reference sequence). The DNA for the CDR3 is TGTGCCACCAGCAGAGATAGGGTCGGGACAGACTCCTACGAGCAGTACTTC. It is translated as CATSRDRVGTDSYEQYF. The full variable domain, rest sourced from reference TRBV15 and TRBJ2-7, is DAMVIQNPRYQVTQFGKPVTLSCSQTLNHNVMYWYQQKSSQAPKLLFHYYDKDFNNEADTPDNFQSRRPNTSFCFLDIRSPGLGDTAMYLCATSRDRVGTDSYEQYFGPGTRLTVT.

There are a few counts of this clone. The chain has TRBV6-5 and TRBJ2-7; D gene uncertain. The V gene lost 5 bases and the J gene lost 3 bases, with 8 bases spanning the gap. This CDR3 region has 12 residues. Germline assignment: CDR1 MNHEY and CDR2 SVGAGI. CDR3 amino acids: CASSPDNYEQYF. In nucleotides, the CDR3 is TGTGCCAGCAGTCCAGACAACTACGAGCAGTACTTC.

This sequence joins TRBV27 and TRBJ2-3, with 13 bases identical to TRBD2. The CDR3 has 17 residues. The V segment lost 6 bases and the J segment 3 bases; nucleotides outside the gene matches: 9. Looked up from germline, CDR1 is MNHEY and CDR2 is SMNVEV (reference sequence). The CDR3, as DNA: TGTGCCAGCAGCAGCCGGACTAGCGGGAGATATACAGATACGCAGTATTTT. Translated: CASSSRTSGRYTDTQYF.

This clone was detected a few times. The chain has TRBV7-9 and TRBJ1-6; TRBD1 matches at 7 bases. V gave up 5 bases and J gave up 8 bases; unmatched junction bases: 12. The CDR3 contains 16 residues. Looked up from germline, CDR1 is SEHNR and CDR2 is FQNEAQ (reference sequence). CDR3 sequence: CASSQMGTGAYSPLHF. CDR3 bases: TGTGCCAGCAGCCAAATGGGCACAGGGGCCTATTCACCCCTCCACTTT.

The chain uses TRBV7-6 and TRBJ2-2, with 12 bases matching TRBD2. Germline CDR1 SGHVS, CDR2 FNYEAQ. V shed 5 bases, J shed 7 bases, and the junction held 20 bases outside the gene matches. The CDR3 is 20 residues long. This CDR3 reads CASSAKRRLAGGRRSGELFF. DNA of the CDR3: TGTGCCAGCAGCGCCAAGAGGCGGCTAGCGGGGGGGCGACGTAGCGGGGAGCTGTTTTTT.

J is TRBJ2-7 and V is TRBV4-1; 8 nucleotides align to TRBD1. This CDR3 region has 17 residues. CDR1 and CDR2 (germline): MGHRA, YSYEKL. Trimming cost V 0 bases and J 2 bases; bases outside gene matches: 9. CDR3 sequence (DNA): TGCGCCAGCAGCCAAGAGCCAGGGACAGGACTCACCTACGAGCAGTACTTC. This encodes CASSQEPGTGLTYEQYF.

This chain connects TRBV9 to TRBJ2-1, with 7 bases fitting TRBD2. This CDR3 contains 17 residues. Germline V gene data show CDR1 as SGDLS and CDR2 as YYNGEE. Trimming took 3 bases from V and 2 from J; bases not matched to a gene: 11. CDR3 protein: CASSAGGNSGPYNEQFF. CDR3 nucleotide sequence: TGTGCCAGCAGCGCCGGAGGGAATAGCGGGCCCTACAATGAGCAGTTCTTC.

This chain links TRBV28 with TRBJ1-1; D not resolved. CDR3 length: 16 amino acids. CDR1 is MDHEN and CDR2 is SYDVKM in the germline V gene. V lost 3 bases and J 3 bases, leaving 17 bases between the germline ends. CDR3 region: CASSFLDRGLDTEAFF. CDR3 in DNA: TGTGCCAGCAGTTTTCTTGACCGCGGACTTGACACTGAAGCTTTCTTT.

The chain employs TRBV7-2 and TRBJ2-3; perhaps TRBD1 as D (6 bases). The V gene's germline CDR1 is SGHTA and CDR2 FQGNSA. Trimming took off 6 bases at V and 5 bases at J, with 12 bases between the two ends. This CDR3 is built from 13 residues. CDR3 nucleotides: TGTGCCAGCAGACCAGACAGGATAGATACGCAGTATTTT. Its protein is CASRPDRIDTQYF.